This paragraph covers one TCR beta chain sequence. The target antigen is unknown. The V and J ends lost 4 bases and 4 bases respectively, with 12 bases between them. Germline V gene lookup returns CDR1 SQVTM and CDR2 ANQGSEA. CDR3 length: 13 residues. These data are taken from a study of PD-1 blockade in classical Hodgkin lymphoma. The wider study: Administration of nivolumab to patients was at 3 mg/kg intravenously every 2 weeks. Notes on the study in general: Exclusion covered patients beginning nivolumab under 1 year post-ASCT.

The time point is: cycle 4 day 1 (C4D1), after 5 to 7 weeks of nivolumab. The patients all showed relapse after autologous stem cell transplantation, while their brentuximab vedotin exposure varied. Complete response, partial response or progressive disease were the best responses. The protocol was immunoSEQ multiplex PCR, while the TCRdb copy is restricted to in-frame clones and leaves out a portion. This sample has some 58,000 clones, with 85% to 95% found just once. Sample: peripheral blood mononuclear cells (PBMCs), taken before the fourth cycle of nivolumab. This clonotype was sampled from a human donor with classical Hodgkin lymphoma. The chain joins TRBV29-1 to TRBJ2-3; tentatively, D is TRBD2 (5 bases). CDR3 sequence: CSVGGSEADTQYF. The CDR3 DNA reads as TGCAGCGTTGGAGGTAGCGAGGCAGATACGCAGTATTTT.